This TCR beta chain was obtained from a study of tumor and adjacent non-tumor tissue in lung cancer. Regarding the study as a whole: Normal lung showed higher cumulative top 100 clone frequency than tumor.

Note on this clonotype: Its antigen is not known.

No cell sorting was done before RNA was extracted from the tissue. The library came from three nested PCR rounds adapted from ARM-PCR protocols. Using its own MiXCR run on the multiplex PCR reads, TCRdb lists one record per CDR3 protein. The data contain some 120,000 distinct CDR3 sequences, roughly 67% of them seen just once; the ten biggest clones take up roughly 13%. This receptor was taken from a man under 40 with non-small cell lung cancer. The sample comprised lung tumor tissue.

CDR3 bases: TGTGCCACCAGTGATTTTCCGCGGAATACGCAGTATTTT. It encodes CATSDFPRNTQYF. The chain recombines TRBV24-1 with TRBJ2-3; no definite D call. Trimming left V 1 base short and J 7 bases short, with 8 bases between. Germline-derived CDR1 and CDR2 are KGHDR and SFDVKD. CDR3 length: 13 residues.